The sequence of this TCR beta chain was determined in a study of prognosis after radiotherapy for stage I lung cancer. Overall study context: Medical inoperability was the status assigned to all non-small cell lung cancer patients. A few patients developed distant metastases (median about seven months) after radiotherapy; some 15 showed no significant progression.

This clonotype was seen at least ten times. Two-round multiplex PCR amplified TCR beta CDR3 from genomic DNA. Gene-specific TRBV and TRBJ primers were used in PCR round one. TCRdb redid the calling of the multiplex PCR reads with MiXCR, one entry per CDR3 protein. Here the sample spans roughly 30,000 distinct CDR3 sequences, around a third being singletons. Node-negative status on CT and PET/CT applied to all patients, none having prior chemotherapy, radiotherapy or other malignancies. The V end was cut by 0 bases, the J end by 10 bases, with 10 bases between. Germline V gene lookup returns CDR1 LNHNV and CDR2 YYDKDF (reference sequence). This CDR3 region has 13 residues.

J is TRBJ2-1 and V is TRBV15, with D possibly matching TRBD1 (5 bases). Specimen: PBMCs, collected before or after stereotactic body radiation therapy (not recorded which). This receptor was obtained from a donor aged 50 or older with non-small cell lung cancer. The CDR3 spells CATSRDGAAEQFF. The CDR3 DNA is TGTGCCACCAGCAGAGATGGGGCAGCCGAGCAGTTCTTC.